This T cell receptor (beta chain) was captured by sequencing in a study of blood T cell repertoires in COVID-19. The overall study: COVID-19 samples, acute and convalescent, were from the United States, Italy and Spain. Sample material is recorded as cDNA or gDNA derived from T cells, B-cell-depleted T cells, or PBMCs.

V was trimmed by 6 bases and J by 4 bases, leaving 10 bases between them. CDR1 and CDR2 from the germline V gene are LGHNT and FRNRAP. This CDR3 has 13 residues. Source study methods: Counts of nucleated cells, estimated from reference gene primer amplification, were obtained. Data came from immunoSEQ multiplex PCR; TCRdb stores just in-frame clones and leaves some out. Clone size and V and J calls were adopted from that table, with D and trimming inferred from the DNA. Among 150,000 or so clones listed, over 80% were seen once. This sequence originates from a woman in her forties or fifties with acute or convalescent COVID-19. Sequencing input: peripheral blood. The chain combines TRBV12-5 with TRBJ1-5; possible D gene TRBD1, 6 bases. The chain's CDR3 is CASGWTANQPQHF. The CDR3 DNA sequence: TGTGCTAGTGGCTGGACAGCAAATCAGCCCCAGCATTTT.